Listed below are T cell receptor beta chains from one sample, sequenced in a study of blood T cell repertoires in COVID-19. Sequenced by immunoSEQ multiplex PCR; TCRdb stores in-frame clones only, minus some. The table records roughly 340,000 clones, 85% to 90% of them present only once. The sample was peripheral blood. Receptor source: a woman in her sixties or seventies with COVID-19, enrolled during active disease. The CDR3 runs from the conserved cysteine through the conserved F or W. D genes are given only for firm matches. Size is omitted from some rows. Given values are once, few, many or a class for expanded clones.

CDR3nt	CDR3aa	abundance	d_gene	v_gene	j_gene
TGTGCCAGCAGCTACGGGACAGGGAGGAACTACGAGCAGTACTTC	CASSYGTGRNYEQYF	once	TRBD1	TRBV5-6	TRBJ2-7
TGTGCCAGCAGCACAACAGGGGGGGAAAAACTGTTTTTT	CASSTTGGEKLFF	NA	TRBD1	TRBV7-8	TRBJ1-4
TGTGCCAGCAGCCTCTACGAGCAGTACTTC	CASSLYEQYF	NA	NA	TRBV12-3/TRBV12-4	TRBJ2-7
TGTGCCTGGACCAGTGGACAGGGGAGAGGAAACACCATATATTTT	CAWTSGQGRGNTIYF	NA	TRBD1	TRBV30	TRBJ1-3
TGTGCCAGCAGTTACAGAGGGGGCTATGGCTACACCTTC	CASSYRGGYGYTF	NA	NA	TRBV6-5	TRBJ1-2
TGTGCCACCAGTGTTGGACAGAACTATGGCTACACCTTC	CATSVGQNYGYTF	NA	NA	TRBV24-1	TRBJ1-2
TGTGCCAGCAGTTACAGGGGACTCACTGAAGCTTTCTTT	CASSYRGLTEAFF	once	NA	TRBV6-5	TRBJ1-1
TGCGCCAGCAGCGAAGGACAGGGGGCGCGATTGGAGGGCTACACCTTC	CASSEGQGARLEGYTF	NA	TRBD1	TRBV5-1	TRBJ1-2
TGCAGCGTTGTTTCCGGGACAGGGTCCGGTGGCTACACCTTC	CSVVSGTGSGGYTF	NA	TRBD1	TRBV29-1	TRBJ1-2
TGTGCCAGCAGCCCAGACAGGGAAGGTGATGAAAAACTGTTTTTT	CASSPDREGDEKLFF	NA	TRBD1	TRBV7-9	TRBJ1-4
TGCAGCTTGACAGAATCCCTGAACACTGAAGCTTTCTTT	CSLTESLNTEAFF	NA	NA	TRBV29-1	TRBJ1-1
TGTGCCAGCAGCTCCCCAGGGCGAGGAAACACCATATATTTT	CASSSPGRGNTIYF	NA	NA	TRBV7-9	TRBJ1-3
TGTGCCAGCACTAGCGGGGGAGTGACAGATACGCAGTATTTT	CASTSGGVTDTQYF	NA	TRBD2	TRBV5-6	TRBJ2-3
TGTGCCAGCAGAACGGACAGGGACGGCTACACCTTC	CASRTDRDGYTF	once	TRBD1	TRBV6-4	TRBJ1-2
TGTGCCAGTAAGGCGCGGGCCCAGAGGGAGACCCAGTACTTC	CASKARAQRETQYF	NA	NA	TRBV19	TRBJ2-5
TGCGCCAGCAGCCCCCGCGGTAGCGGGGAGTCCTACAATGAGCAGTTCTTC	CASSPRGSGESYNEQFF	NA	TRBD2	TRBV4-1	TRBJ2-1
TGTGCCAGCTCACTAAAATTGACAGGGCCTAACACTGAAGCTTTCTTT	CASSLKLTGPNTEAFF	once	TRBD1	TRBV18	TRBJ1-1
TGTGCCAGCAGTTTTTTGGGGGCTGGGGGTGAAAAACTGTTTTTT	CASSFLGAGGEKLFF	NA	NA	TRBV27	TRBJ1-4
TGTGCCACCAGTGATTTTGTGGGGGGAGATACGCAGTATTTT	CATSDFVGGDTQYF	NA	NA	TRBV24-1	TRBJ2-3
TGTGCCATCAGTGAGTCAGGGGGATTGGACGGCTACACCTTC	CAISESGGLDGYTF	NA	NA	TRBV10-3	TRBJ1-2
TGTGCCAGCACCTCGACCCGGAAGGGGAATGAGCAGTTCTTC	CASTSTRKGNEQFF	NA	NA	TRBV5-6	TRBJ2-1
TGTGCCACCAAGGAGGACCGGGACAGGGAATACAATGAGCAGTTCTTC	CATKEDRDREYNEQFF	NA	TRBD1	TRBV19	TRBJ2-1
TGTGCCAGCAGCCCAGGACAGGCAACTAATGAAAAACTGTTTTTT	CASSPGQATNEKLFF	NA	TRBD1	TRBV7-9	TRBJ1-4
TGCGCCAGCAGCCAAGAACCTAGCGGGGGGGCCGTCGATACGCAGTATTTT	CASSQEPSGGAVDTQYF	NA	TRBD2	TRBV4-1	TRBJ2-3
TGTGCCAGTAGTATCTCGGGACTGCCTTTATACGAGCAGTACTTC	CASSISGLPLYEQYF	NA	NA	TRBV19	TRBJ2-7
TGTGCCAGCAGCCCAGGGGACACTGAAGCTTTCTTT	CASSPGDTEAFF	NA	NA	TRBV12-3/TRBV12-4	TRBJ1-1
TGTGCCAGCAGCGGGGGGGGTTCCTACGAGCAGTACTTC	CASSGGGSYEQYF	NA	TRBD2	TRBV9	TRBJ2-7
TGTGCCACCAGCAGAGATCCGGGGTGGGAAGGGGGAGCTTTCTTT	CATSRDPGWEGGAFF	NA	NA	TRBV15	TRBJ1-1
TGTGCCAGCAGCTCCGGGACAGTCTACGAGCAGTACTTC	CASSSGTVYEQYF	once	TRBD1	TRBV7-2	TRBJ2-7
TGTGCCAGCCGGAGGGAGGCAGATACGCAGTATTTT	CASRREADTQYF	once	NA	TRBV2	TRBJ2-3
TGTGCCAGCAGCTTAGATTACAGCACCATATATTTT	CASSLDYSTIYF	NA	NA	TRBV11-2	TRBJ1-3
TGCGCCAGCAGCTCCGACAGGGGTGGGAACGAGCAGTACTTC	CASSSDRGGNEQYF	NA	TRBD1	TRBV5-1	TRBJ2-7
TGTGCCAGCGCTCCGGACAGGATTTTCTATGGCTACACCTTC	CASAPDRIFYGYTF	NA	TRBD1	TRBV5-6	TRBJ1-2
TGTGCCAGCAGCTTGGGACAGGGGTACACCGGGGAGCTGTTTTTT	CASSLGQGYTGELFF	once	TRBD1	TRBV5-4	TRBJ2-2
TGCGCCAGCAGCTTGGGACTAGCGGGGGGCATAGATACGCAGTATTTT	CASSLGLAGGIDTQYF	NA	TRBD2	TRBV5-1	TRBJ2-3
TGTGCCAGCAGCTTAGATCTGTGGGCGGAGGGTAGCGGGGAGCTGTTTTTT	CASSLDLWAEGSGELFF	NA	NA	TRBV7-2	TRBJ2-2
TGTGCCAGCAGTCGAACAGGGAACACCGGGGAGCTGTTTTTT	CASSRTGNTGELFF	NA	NA	TRBV6-5	TRBJ2-2
TGTGCCAGTAGAATCCTGCTGCGGGGCTTAGACACTGAAGCTTTCTTT	CASRILLRGLDTEAFF	NA	NA	TRBV19	TRBJ1-1
TGTGCCAGCAGCCAGAGGGGCGGGACTAGCGTTTACGAGCAGTACTTC	CASSQRGGTSVYEQYF	NA	TRBD2	TRBV14	TRBJ2-7
TGTGCCACCAGTTATCAGGGGGCGGCGGGCACTGAAGCTTTCTTT	CATSYQGAAGTEAFF	NA	TRBD1	TRBV24-1	TRBJ1-1
TGTGCCAGCTCACCCCAGGGGTCGGCTGAAGCTTTCTTT	CASSPQGSAEAFF	NA	NA	TRBV18	TRBJ1-1
TGTGCCAGCAGCTTAGGAGGGGGAAGCAATCAGCCCCAGCATTTT	CASSLGGGSNQPQHF	NA	NA	TRBV11-2	TRBJ1-5
TGCGCCAGCAGCTCGTGGACAGGGGGTTCACCCCTCCACTTT	CASSSWTGGSPLHF	NA	TRBD1	TRBV5-1	TRBJ1-6
TGTGCCAGCAGCTTTGGGGCAGGGGACACTGAAGCTTTCTTT	CASSFGAGDTEAFF	NA	NA	TRBV5-4	TRBJ1-1
TGTGCCAGTAGTCTGCGGACAGGGGGTACCGGGGAGCTGTTTTTT	CASSLRTGGTGELFF	once	TRBD1	TRBV19	TRBJ2-2
TGCGCCAGCAGCCAAGCTACCGGGACTAGCGCCTTCGTCGGGGAGACCCAGTACTTC	CASSQATGTSAFVGETQYF	once	TRBD2	TRBV4-1	TRBJ2-5
TGTGCCAGCTCACCACTGGACATCTCTGGAAACACCATATATTTT	CASSPLDISGNTIYF	NA	NA	TRBV18	TRBJ1-3
TGTGCCAGCAGTTTAGCAGGGGTCAATCAGCCCCAGCATTTT	CASSLAGVNQPQHF	NA	NA	TRBV27	TRBJ1-5
TGTGCCAGCAGTGGGTGGGACACACAAAAATACAATGAGCAGTTCTTC	CASSGWDTQKYNEQFF	NA	NA	TRBV2	TRBJ2-1
TGTGCCAGTAGCAGAGGGACAGGAAATCCCCTTGACACTGAAGCTTTCTTT	CASSRGTGNPLDTEAFF	NA	TRBD1	TRBV19	TRBJ1-1